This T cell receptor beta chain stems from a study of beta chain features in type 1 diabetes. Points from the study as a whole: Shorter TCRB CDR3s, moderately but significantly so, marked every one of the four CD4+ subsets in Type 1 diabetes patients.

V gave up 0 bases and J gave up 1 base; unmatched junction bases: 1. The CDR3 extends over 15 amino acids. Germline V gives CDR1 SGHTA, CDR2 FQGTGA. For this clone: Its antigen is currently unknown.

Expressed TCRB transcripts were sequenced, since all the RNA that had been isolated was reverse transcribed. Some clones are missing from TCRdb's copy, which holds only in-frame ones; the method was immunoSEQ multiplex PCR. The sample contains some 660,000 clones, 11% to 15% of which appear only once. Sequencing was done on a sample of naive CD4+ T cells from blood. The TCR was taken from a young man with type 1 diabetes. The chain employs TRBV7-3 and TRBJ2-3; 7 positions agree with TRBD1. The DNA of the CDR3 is TGTGCCAGCAGCTTAACAGGGGGCGGCACAGATACGCAGTATTTT. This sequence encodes CASSLTGGGTDTQYF.